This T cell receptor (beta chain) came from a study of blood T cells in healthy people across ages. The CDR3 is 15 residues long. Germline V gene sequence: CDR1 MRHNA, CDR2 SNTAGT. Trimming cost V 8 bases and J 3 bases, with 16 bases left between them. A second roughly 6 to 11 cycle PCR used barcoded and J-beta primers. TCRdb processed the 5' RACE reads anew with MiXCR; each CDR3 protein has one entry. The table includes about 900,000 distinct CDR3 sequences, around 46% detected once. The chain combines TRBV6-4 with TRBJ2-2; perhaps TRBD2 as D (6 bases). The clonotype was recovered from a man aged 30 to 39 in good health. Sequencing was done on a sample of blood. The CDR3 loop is CASAEGGLHTGELFF. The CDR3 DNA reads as TGTGCCAGCGCCGAGGGAGGACTCCACACCGGGGAGCTGTTTTTT.